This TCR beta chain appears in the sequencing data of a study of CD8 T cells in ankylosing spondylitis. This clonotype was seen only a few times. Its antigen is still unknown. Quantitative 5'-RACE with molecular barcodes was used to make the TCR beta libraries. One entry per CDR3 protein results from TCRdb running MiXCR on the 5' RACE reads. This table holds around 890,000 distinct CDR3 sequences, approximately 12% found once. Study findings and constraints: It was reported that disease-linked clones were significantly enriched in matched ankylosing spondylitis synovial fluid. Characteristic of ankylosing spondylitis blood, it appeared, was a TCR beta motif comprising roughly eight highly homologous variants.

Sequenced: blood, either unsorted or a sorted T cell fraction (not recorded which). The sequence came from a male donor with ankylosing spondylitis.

CDR3 sequence: CASSLGPAWGNTIYF. The DNA of the CDR3 is TGTGCCAGCAGCTTAGGACCGGCGTGGGGAAACACCATATATTTT. The V gene is TRBV7-2, the J gene TRBJ1-3, with unresolved D. CDR1 and CDR2 (germline): SGHTA, FQGNSA. The CDR3 consists of 15 residues. Trimming cost V 1 base and J 4 bases, with 11 bases left between them.